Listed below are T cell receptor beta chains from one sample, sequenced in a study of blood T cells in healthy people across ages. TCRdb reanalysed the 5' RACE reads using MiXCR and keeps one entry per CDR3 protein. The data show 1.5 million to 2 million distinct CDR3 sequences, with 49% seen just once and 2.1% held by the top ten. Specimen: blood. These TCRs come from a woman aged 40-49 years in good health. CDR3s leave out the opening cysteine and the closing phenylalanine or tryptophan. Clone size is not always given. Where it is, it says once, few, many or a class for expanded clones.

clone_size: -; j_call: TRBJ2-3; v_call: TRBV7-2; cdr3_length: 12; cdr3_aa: ASSSTGDGDTQY
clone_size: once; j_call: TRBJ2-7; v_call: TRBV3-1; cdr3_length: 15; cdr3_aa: ASSDSGTSGVSYEQY
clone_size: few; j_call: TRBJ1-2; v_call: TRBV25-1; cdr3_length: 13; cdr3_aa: ASSEFEVGAGGYT
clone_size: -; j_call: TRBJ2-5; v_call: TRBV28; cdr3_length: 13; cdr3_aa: ASSPWGSRQETQY
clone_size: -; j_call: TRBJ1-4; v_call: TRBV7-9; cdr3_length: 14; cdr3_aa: ASTNSLGGRDEKLF
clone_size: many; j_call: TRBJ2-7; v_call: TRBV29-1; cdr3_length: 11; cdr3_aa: SAISGTTYEQY
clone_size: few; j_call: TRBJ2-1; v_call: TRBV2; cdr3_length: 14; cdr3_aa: ASSVGLVGSYNEQF
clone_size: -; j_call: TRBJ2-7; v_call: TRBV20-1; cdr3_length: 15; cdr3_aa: SASSGQGLLAAYEQY
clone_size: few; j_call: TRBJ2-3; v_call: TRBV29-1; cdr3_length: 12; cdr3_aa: SVDSQTGTDTQY
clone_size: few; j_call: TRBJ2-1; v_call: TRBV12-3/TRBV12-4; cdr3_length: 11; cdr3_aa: ASSPPTDNEQF
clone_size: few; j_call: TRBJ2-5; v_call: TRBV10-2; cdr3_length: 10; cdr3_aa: ASSAGTETQY
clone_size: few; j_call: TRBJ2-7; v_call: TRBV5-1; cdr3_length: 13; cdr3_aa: ASSGTGLSSYEQY
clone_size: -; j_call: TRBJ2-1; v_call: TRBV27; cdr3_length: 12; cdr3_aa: ASSKGTSGTEQF
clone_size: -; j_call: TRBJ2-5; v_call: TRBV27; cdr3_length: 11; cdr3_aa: ASREWDGETQY
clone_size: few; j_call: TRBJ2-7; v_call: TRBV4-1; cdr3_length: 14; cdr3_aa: ASSQDWFTATYEQY
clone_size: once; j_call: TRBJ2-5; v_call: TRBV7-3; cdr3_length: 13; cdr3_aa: ASSSRGLPQETQY
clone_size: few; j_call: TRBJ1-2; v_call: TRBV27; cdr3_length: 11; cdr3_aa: ASSNRSNYGYT
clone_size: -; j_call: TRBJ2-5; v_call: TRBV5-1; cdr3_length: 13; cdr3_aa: ASSLLGQSKETQY
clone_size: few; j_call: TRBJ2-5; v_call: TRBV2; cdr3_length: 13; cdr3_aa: ASSTVGGLQETQY
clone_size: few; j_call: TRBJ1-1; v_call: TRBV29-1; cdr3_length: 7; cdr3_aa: SVGPEAF
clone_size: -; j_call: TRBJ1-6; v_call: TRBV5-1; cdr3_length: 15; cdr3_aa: ASSLAVGQGNNSPLH
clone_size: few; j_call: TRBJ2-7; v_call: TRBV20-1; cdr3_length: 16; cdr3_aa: SARKTLGPRPPFYEQY
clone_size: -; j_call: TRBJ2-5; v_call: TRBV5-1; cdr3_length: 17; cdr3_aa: ASSLGTSGTRERRETQY
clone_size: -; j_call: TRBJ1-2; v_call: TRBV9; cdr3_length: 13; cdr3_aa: ASKGTGHWDYGYT
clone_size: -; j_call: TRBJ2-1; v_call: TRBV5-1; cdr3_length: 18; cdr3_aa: ASSLQGLAGGPRVYNEQF
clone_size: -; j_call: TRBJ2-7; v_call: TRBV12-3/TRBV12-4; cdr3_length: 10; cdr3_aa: ASTRGAHEQY
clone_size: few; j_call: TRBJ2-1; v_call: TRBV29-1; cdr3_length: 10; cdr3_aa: SVEDRGNEQF
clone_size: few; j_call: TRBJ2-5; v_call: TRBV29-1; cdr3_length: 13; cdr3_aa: SAARAGELQETQY
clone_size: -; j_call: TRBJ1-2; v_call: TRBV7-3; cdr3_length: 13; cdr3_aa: ASSPSGQGPYGYT
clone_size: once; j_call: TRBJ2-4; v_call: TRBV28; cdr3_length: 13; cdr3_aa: ASSPGERAYNEQY
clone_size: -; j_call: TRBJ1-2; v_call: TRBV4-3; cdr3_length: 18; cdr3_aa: ASSHHGTTGSPLGSYGYT